This T cell receptor (beta chain) comes out of a study of shared clonotypes between healthy human individuals. V lost 1 base and J lost 11, with 12 bases in between. Germline CDR1 MGHRA, CDR2 YSYEKL. This CDR3 region has 13 residues. Generated by immunoSEQ multiplex PCR, the TCRdb table keeps only in-frame clones and is missing some. The data show approximately 530,000 clones, 90% to 96% seen once. The sample consisted of naive CD4+ T cells sorted from blood. The subset is: CD45RA+ positively selected. The clonotype comes from a woman in her 30s in good health. V gene TRBV4-1 combines with J gene TRBJ2-1; no clear D gene. The CDR3 DNA sequence: TGCGCCAGCAGCCAAGCCCCTATGTCTAAGCAGTTCTTC. Amino acid sequence: CASSQAPMSKQFF.